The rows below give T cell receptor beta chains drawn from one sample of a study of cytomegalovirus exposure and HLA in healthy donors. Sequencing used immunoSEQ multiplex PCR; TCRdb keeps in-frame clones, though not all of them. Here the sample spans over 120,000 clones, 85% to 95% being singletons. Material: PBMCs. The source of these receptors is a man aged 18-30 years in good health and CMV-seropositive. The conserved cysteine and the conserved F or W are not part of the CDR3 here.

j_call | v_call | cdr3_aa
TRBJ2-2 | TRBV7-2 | ASSLGRDRTGELF
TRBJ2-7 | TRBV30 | AWSRTGYEQY
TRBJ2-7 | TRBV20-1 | SAQGNEQY
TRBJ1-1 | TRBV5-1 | ASSLRTGGNTEAF
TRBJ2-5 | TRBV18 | ASTGLAGETQY
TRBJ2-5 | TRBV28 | ASSEGVRETQY
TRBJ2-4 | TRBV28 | ASSPQGAGTKNIQY
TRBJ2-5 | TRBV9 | ASSGNSATAQY
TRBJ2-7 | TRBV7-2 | ASSRGTFSYEQY
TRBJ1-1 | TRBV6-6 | ASSPQGAETEAF
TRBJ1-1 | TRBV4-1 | ASSQVTVRGGVVGTEAF
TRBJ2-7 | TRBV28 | ASSPSTGWVEQY
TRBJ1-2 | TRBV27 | ASSLGHGYGYT